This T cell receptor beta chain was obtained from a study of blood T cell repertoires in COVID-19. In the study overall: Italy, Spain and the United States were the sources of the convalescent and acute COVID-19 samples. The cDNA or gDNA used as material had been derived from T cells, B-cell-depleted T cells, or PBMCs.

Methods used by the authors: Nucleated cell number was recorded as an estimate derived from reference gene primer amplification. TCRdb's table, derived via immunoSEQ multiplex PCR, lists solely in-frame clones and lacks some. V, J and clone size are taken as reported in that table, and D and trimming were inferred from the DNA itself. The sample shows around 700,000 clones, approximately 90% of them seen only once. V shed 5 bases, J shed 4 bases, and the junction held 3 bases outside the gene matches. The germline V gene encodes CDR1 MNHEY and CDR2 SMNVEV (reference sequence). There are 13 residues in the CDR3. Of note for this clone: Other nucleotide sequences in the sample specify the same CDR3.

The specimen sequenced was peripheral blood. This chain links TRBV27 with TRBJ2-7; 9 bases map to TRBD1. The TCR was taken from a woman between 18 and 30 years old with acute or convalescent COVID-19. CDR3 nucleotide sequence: TGTGCCAGCAGTCTGGACAGGGGTTACGAGCAGTACTTC. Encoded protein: CASSLDRGYEQYF.